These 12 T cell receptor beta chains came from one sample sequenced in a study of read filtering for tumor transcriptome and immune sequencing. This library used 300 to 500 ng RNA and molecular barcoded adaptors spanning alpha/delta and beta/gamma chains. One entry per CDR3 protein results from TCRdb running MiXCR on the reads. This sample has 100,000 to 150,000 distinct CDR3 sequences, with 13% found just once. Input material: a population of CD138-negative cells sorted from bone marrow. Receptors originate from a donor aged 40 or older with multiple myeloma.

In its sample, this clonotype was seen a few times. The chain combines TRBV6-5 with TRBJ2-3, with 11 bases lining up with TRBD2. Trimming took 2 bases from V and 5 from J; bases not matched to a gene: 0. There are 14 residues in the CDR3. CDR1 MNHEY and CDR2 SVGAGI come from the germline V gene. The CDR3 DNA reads TGTGCCAGCAGTTACGGACTAGCGGGAGATACGCAGTATTTT. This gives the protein CASSYGLAGDTQYF.

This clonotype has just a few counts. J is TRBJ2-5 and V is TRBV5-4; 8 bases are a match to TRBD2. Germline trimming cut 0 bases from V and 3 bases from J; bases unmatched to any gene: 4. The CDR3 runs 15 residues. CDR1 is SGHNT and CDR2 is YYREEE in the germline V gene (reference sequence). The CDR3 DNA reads TGTGCCAGCAGCTTGGCGGGGGGGGCGGAAGAGACCCAGTACTTC. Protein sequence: CASSLAGGAEETQYF.

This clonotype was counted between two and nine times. DNA of the CDR3: TGTGCCAGCAGCTTTACGGATTCAGAGACCCAGTACTTC. Protein product: CASSFTDSETQYF. The chain links TRBV11-2 to TRBJ2-5; D is uncertain. Trimming pared 3 bases from V and 4 bases from J, leaving 9 bases between. This CDR3 region has 13 residues. Germline V lookup: CDR1 SGHAT, CDR2 FQNNGV.

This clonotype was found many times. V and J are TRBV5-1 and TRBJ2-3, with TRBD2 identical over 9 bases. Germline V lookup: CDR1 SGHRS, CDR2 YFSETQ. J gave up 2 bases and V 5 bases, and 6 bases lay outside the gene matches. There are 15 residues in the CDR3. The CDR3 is CASSDTSGSTDTQYF. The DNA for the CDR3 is TGCGCCAGCAGTGATACTAGCGGGTCCACAGATACGCAGTATTTT.

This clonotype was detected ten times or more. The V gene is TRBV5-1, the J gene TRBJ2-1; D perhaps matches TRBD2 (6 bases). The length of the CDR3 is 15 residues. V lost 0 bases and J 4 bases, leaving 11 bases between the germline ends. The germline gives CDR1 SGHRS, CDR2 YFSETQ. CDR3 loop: CASSLEASVYNEQFF. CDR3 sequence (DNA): TGCGCCAGCAGCTTGGAGGCTAGCGTGTACAATGAGCAGTTCTTC.

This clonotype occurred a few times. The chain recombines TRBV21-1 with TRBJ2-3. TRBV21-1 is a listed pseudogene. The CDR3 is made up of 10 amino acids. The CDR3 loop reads CANTTDTQYF. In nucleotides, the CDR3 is TGTGCCAACACCACAGATACGCAGTATTTT.

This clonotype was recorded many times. CDR3 residues: CSAPQPGGTRDNEQFF. CDR3 coding DNA: TGCAGTGCTCCCCAGCCCGGGGGGACTAGAGACAATGAGCAGTTCTTC. The chain carries TRBV20-1 and TRBJ2-1, with 8 bases matching TRBD2. Unmatched junction bases numbered 14, after V lost 5 bases and J lost 5 bases. The CDR3 is 16 amino acids. CDR1 is DFQATT, CDR2 SNEGSKA, per germline (reference sequence).

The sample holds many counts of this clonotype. Here the CDR3 DNA reads TGTGCCAGCAGCAGAGATAGCGGAGATCAAGAGACCCAGTACTTC. This gives the protein CASSRDSGDQETQYF. The rearrangement links TRBV7-2 to TRBJ2-5; tentative D call: TRBD2 (6 bases). Germline V gives CDR1 SGHTA, CDR2 FQGNSA. Trimming removed 5 bases from V and 2 bases from J, with 15 bases in between. This CDR3 comprises 15 residues.

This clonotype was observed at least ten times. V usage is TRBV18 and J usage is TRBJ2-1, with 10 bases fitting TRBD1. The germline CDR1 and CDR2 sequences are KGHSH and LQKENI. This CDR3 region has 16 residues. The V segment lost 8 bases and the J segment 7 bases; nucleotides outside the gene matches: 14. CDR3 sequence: CASSKSRDRGPNEQFF. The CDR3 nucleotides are TGTGCCAGCAGTAAAAGCCGGGACAGGGGCCCAAATGAGCAGTTCTTC.

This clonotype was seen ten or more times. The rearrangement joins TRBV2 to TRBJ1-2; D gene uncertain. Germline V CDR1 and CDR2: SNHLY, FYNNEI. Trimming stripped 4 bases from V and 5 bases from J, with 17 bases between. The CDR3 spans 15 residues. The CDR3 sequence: CASSAEGHSPYGYTF. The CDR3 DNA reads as TGTGCCAGCAGTGCGGAGGGCCACTCCCCGTATGGCTACACCTTC.

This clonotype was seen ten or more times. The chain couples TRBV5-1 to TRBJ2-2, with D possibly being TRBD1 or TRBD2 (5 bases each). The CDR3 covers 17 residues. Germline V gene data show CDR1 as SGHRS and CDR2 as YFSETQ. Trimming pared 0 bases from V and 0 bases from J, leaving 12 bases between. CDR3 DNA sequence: TGCGCCAGCAGCTTGGCCGGTGTGGGGGCGAACACCGGGGAGCTGTTTTTT. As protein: CASSLAGVGANTGELFF.

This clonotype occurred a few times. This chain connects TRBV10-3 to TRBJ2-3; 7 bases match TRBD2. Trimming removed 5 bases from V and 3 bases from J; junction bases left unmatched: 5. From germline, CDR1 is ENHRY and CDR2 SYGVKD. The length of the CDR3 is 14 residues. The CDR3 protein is CAISLRGGTDTQYF. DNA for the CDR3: TGTGCCATCAGTCTACGGGGAGGGACAGATACGCAGTATTTT.